Sequencing of this T cell receptor beta chain was carried out in a study of control samples from healthy donors and cancer patients. Trimming removed 3 bases from V and 8 bases from J; junction bases left unmatched: 15. The CDR3 totals 17 residues. Germline-derived CDR1 and CDR2 are KGHSH and LQKENI. Assay: immunoSEQ multiplex PCR; the TCRdb copy retains only in-frame clones and omits some. The sample records 150,000 to 200,000 clones, 75% to 95% being singletons. The source material was blood. This receptor was taken from a middle-aged woman in good health. This sequence joins TRBV18 and TRBJ1-2; TRBD1 matches 10 bases. CDR3 coding DNA: TGTGCCAGCTCACCCGTCCCGGGACAGGGGCCCGGGGGGGGCTACACCTTC. Encoded protein: CASSPVPGQGPGGGYTF.